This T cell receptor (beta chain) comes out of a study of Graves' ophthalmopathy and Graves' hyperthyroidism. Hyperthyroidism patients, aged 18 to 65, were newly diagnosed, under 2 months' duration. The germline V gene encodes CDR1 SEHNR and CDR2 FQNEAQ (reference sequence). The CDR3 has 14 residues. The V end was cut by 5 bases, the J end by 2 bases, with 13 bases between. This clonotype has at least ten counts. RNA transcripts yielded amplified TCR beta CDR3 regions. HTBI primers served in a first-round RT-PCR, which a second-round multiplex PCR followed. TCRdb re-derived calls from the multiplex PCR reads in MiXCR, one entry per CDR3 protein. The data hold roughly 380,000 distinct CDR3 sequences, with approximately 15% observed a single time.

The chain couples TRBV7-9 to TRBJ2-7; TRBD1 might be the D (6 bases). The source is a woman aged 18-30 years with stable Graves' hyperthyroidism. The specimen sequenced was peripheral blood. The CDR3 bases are TGTGCCAGCAGCCTCCAGGGACAACCCTACGAGCAGTACTTC. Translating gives CASSLQGQPYEQYF.